These 21 T cell receptor beta chains originate from one sample sequenced in a study of human T cells and chemical hapten exposure. Stated time point: healthy volunteer bleed at 6 weeks. Extraction yielded total RNA from whole blood (unfractionated). Via MiXCR, TCRdb re-called the RACE reads, giving one row per CDR3 protein. Of fewer than 85,000 distinct CDR3 sequences listed, over 6.5% are singletons. Sequences were obtained from whole blood. All receptors derive from a male donor in good health. Some clones in this sample may be carry-over from other donors' samples.

Comments on this clonotype: A read error may explain this, as a much larger clone is one base away. V usage is TRBV9 and J usage is TRBJ2-6; no definite D call. V was pared by 2 bases and J by 0 bases, with 6 bases between. CDR3 length equals 15 residues. Germline V gene data show CDR1 as SGDLS and CDR2 as YYNGEE. CDR3 in amino acids: CASSVWGSGANVLTF. CDR3 nucleotide sequence: TGTGCCAGCAGCGTGTGGGGCTCTGGGGCCAACGTCCTGACTTTC.

J is TRBJ1-1 and V is TRBV12-5; TRBD1 matches 11 bases. Germline-derived CDR1 and CDR2 are LGHNT and FRNRAP. CDR3 length equals 14 residues. V lost 4 bases, J lost 4 bases, and 2 bases stayed unmatched. The CDR3 here is CASGWGQGVTEAFF. In DNA, the CDR3 is TGTGCTAGTGGTTGGGGACAGGGGGTCACTGAAGCTTTCTTT.

The chain has TRBV4-3 and TRBJ2-3; D perhaps matches TRBD1 (7 bases). This CDR3 is 17 amino acids long. Germline lookup yields CDR1 LGHNA and CDR2 YSLEER. V lost 0 bases, J lost 4 bases, and 17 bases lay in between. The CDR3 nucleotides read TGCGCCAGCAGCCAAGAAGGGGGCGGGGAGGCCGCAGATACGCAGTATTTT. Its protein is CASSQEGGGEAADTQYF.

This chain uses TRBV10-2 with TRBJ1-4; 12 bases are shared with TRBD1. Unmatched junction bases numbered 13, after V lost 6 bases and J lost 5 bases. This CDR3 has 18 amino acids. Germline loops: CDR1 WSHSY, CDR2 SAAADI. CDR3 residues: CASSPRDRGPGGNEKLFF. The CDR3 DNA follows: TGCGCCAGCAGCCCCCGGGACAGGGGGCCCGGCGGGAATGAAAAACTGTTTTTT.

This clonotype appeared many times. The J gene is TRBJ2-6, the V gene TRBV6-6; maybe TRBD2 (5 bases). Germline-derived CDR1 and CDR2 are MNHNY and SVGAGI (reference sequence). The CDR3 runs to 18 residues. Trimming shortened V by 3 bases and J by 2 bases, and 17 bases separated the two germline ends. CDR3 sequence: CASSYGPGFTPGANVLTF. The CDR3, as DNA: TGTGCCAGCAGTTATGGCCCGGGGTTCACTCCTGGGGCCAACGTCCTGACTTTC.

This clonotype showed up just a few times. V and J are TRBV28 and TRBJ1-2; a weak D match, TRBD1 (6 bases). Trimming left V 3 bases short and J 3 bases short, with 11 bases between. Germline loops: CDR1 MDHEN, CDR2 SYDVKM. The CDR3 runs 14 residues. The CDR3 DNA reads as TGTGCCAGCAGTTTGGGAACAGGGTACTATGGCTACACCTTC. Amino acid sequence: CASSLGTGYYGYTF.

This clonotype has just a few counts. The V and J genes are TRBV12-3 or TRBV12-4 and TRBJ1-2; no firm D call. Trimming pared 5 bases from V and 8 bases from J, leaving 15 bases between. The CDR3 length is 13 residues. The CDR3 DNA follows: TGTGCCAGCAGTACCGGGTCCCCCTTCGGCTACACCTTC. Amino acid sequence: CASSTGSPFGYTF.

The chain couples TRBV18 to TRBJ2-3, with 8 positions matching TRBD2. From germline, CDR1 is KGHSH and CDR2 LQKENI. J was trimmed by 4 bases and V by 5 bases; bases with no gene match: 14. This CDR3 region has 17 residues. CDR3: CASSGPTGGDSADTQYF. The DNA for the CDR3 is TGTGCCAGCTCAGGCCCCACCGGGGGGGATTCGGCAGATACGCAGTATTTT.

This clonotype turned up a few times. This chain uses TRBV5-5 with TRBJ2-7; D gene uncertain. Germline assignment: CDR1 SGHKS and CDR2 YYEKEE (reference sequence). V lost 6 bases to trimming and J lost 2 bases, with 9 bases between them. CDR3 length equals 12 residues. CDR3 nucleotide sequence: TGTGCCAGCAACCAATATGCCTACGAGCAGTACTTC. It specifies CASNQYAYEQYF.

This chain uses TRBV7-9 with TRBJ1-4; D unclear. Germline V gives CDR1 SEHNR, CDR2 FQNEAQ (reference sequence). V was trimmed by 4 bases and J by 4 bases, leaving 7 bases between them. The CDR3 runs 13 residues. The DNA of the CDR3 is TGTGCCAGCAGCTACAGCCTTAATGAAAAACTGTTTTTT. Translation gives CASSYSLNEKLFF. Looking up the rest from reference TRBV7-9 and TRBJ1-4 gives the full variable domain: DTGVSQNPRHKITKRGQNVTFRCDPISEHNRLYWYRQTLGQGPEFLTYFQNEAQLEKSRLLSDRFSAERPKGSFSTLEIQRTEQGDSAMYLCASSYSLNEKLFFGSGTQLSVL.

The CDR3 loop reads CASSAGGGNTIYF. The CDR3 DNA reads TGTGCCAGCTCAGCGGGAGGAGGAAACACCATATATTTT. This chain connects TRBV7-7 to TRBJ1-3; D remains unclear. CDR3 length: 13 residues. V lost 8 bases, J lost 4 bases, and 12 bases lay in between. Germline V lookup: CDR1 SSHAT, CDR2 FNYEAQ (reference sequence). Variable domain in full (rest from reference TRBV7-7 and TRBJ1-3): GAGVSQSPRYKVTKRGQDVTLRCDPISSHATLYWYQQALGQGPEFLTYFNYEAQPDKSGLPSDRFSAERPEGSISTLTIQRTEQRDSAMYRCASSAGGGNTIYFGEGSWLTVV.

The rearrangement joins TRBV4-2 to TRBJ1-5, with 8 bases that match TRBD1. This CDR3 comprises 19 residues. V shed 1 base, J shed 0 bases, and the junction held 11 bases outside the gene matches. CDR1 and CDR2 (germline): LGHNA, YNFKEQ. The CDR3 bases are TGTGCCAGCAGCCAAGGGCCGACAGGGGATGCATATAGCAATCAGCCCCAGCATTTT. This codes for CASSQGPTGDAYSNQPQHF.

In its sample, this clonotype was seen a few times. The chain has TRBV7-9 and TRBJ2-7, with D tentatively TRBD1 or TRBD2 (6 bases each). Germline CDR1 reads SEHNR; CDR2 reads FQNEAQ (reference sequence). There are 16 residues in the CDR3. Trimming left V 1 base short and J 3 bases short, with 16 bases between. Here the CDR3 reads CASSLVRGGRGYEQYF. In nucleotides, the CDR3 is TGTGCCAGCAGCTTAGTCCGGGGAGGCAGGGGCTACGAGCAGTACTTC.

This clonotype was observed many times. The chain combines TRBV7-6 with TRBJ2-3; D call uncertain. Germline loops: CDR1 SGHVS, CDR2 FNYEAQ. This CDR3 has 14 residues. With 8 bases removed from V and 2 bases from J, the gap between germline ends came to 14 bases. The CDR3 sequence is CASGLRADTDTQYF. The CDR3, as DNA: TGTGCCAGCGGATTAAGGGCCGACACAGATACGCAGTATTTT.

This clonotype occurred a few times. The V and J genes are TRBV2 and TRBJ2-3, with D perhaps matching TRBD1 (5 bases). Trimming shortened V by 6 bases and J by 0 bases, and 16 bases separated the two germline ends. Germline V gives CDR1 SNHLY, CDR2 FYNNEI. The CDR3 spans 16 residues. For the CDR3, the DNA is TGTGCCAGCAGCCCGCGTTGGACACCCAGCACAGATACGCAGTATTTT. Translating gives CASSPRWTPSTDTQYF. Full variable domain (outside the CDR3, taken from reference TRBV2 and TRBJ2-3): EPEVTQTPSHQVTQMGQEVILRCVPISNHLYFYWYRQILGQKVEFLVSFYNNEISEKSEIFDDQFSVERPDGSNFTLKIRSTKLEDSAMYFCASSPRWTPSTDTQYFGPGTRLTVL.

The V call is TRBV6-5, the J call TRBJ2-3; D is perhaps TRBD2 (7 bases). The V gene's germline CDR1 is MNHEY and CDR2 SVGAGI. This CDR3 has 16 residues. The V and J ends lost 0 bases and 5 bases respectively, with 15 bases between them. In DNA form, the CDR3 reads TGTGCCAGCAGTTACTCGTTTCGGGGGGCTGGAGATACGCAGTATTTT. Translation gives CASSYSFRGAGDTQYF.

This clonotype has only a few counts. CDR3 DNA sequence: TGCGCCAGCAGCCAAGAGAAAGGGGGACAGGGTAATACAGATACGCAGTATTTT. Its protein is CASSQEKGGQGNTDTQYF. The chain couples TRBV4-1 to TRBJ2-3, with TRBD1 matching over 9 bases. The CDR3 runs 18 residues. V trimming: 0 bases; J trimming: 3 bases; junction bases outside the gene matches: 10. Germline V gene sequence: CDR1 MGHRA, CDR2 YSYEKL.

The rearrangement uses TRBV2 and TRBJ2-3; TRBD2 aligns across 7 bases. The V gene's germline CDR1 is SNHLY and CDR2 FYNNEI. The CDR3 has 16 residues. Unmatched junction bases numbered 9, after V lost 4 bases and J lost 2 bases. CDR3 protein: CASSGGVAGDTDTQYF. The CDR3 DNA sequence: TGTGCCAGCAGTGGAGGGGTAGCGGGCGACACAGATACGCAGTATTTT.

This clonotype has more than one count but fewer than ten. The V call is TRBV6-6, the J call TRBJ2-5; 12 bases match TRBD1. From germline, CDR1 is MNHNY and CDR2 SVGAGI (reference sequence). V lost 4 bases, J lost 5 bases, and 2 bases stayed unmatched. The length of the CDR3 is 14 residues. The CDR3 here is CASSLGQGAETQYF. Written as DNA, the CDR3 is TGTGCCAGCAGTTTGGGACAGGGGGCTGAGACCCAGTACTTC.

This rearrangement joins TRBV18 to TRBJ1-1, with TRBD1 as a possible D gene (5 bases). Looked up from germline, CDR1 is KGHSH and CDR2 is LQKENI. The CDR3 covers 15 residues. Trimming left V 1 base short and J 0 bases short, with 9 bases between. The CDR3 sequence: CASSPRGRMNTEAFF. CDR3 DNA sequence: TGTGCCAGCTCACCACGGGGACGGATGAACACTGAAGCTTTCTTT.

This clonotype has at least ten counts. This rearrangement joins TRBV27 to TRBJ1-1; 10 bases align to TRBD1. This CDR3 has 12 residues. J was trimmed by 10 bases and V by 4 bases; bases with no gene match: 3. Germline V lookup: CDR1 MNHEY, CDR2 SMNVEV (reference sequence). The CDR3 is CASSSRTGGAFF. CDR3 bases: TGTGCCAGCAGTTCACGGACAGGGGGAGCTTTCTTT.